These T cell receptor beta chains were read from a single sample in a study of blood T cell repertoires in COVID-19. Sequenced by immunoSEQ multiplex PCR; TCRdb stores in-frame clones only, minus some. In the table there are almost 65,000 clones, about nine tenths of which are singletons. The source material was peripheral blood. All receptors derive from an older woman with COVID-19, enrolled during active disease. Both conserved end residues are trimmed from each CDR3.

cdr3_length	v_call	j_call	cdr3_aa
15	TRBV19	TRBJ2-6	ASTIAGGRSGANVLT
11	TRBV29-1	TRBJ2-7	SVEGQGRGEQY
12	TRBV7-9	TRBJ1-5	ASSPQGFGQPQH
12	TRBV6-1	TRBJ2-2	ASSEVNIAGELF
11	TRBV7-2	TRBJ2-5	ASSLATQETQY
11	TRBV11-3	TRBJ2-5	ASSYRGARTQY
12	TRBV3-1/TRBV3-2	TRBJ1-1	ASSQGQPNTEAF
12	TRBV6-5	TRBJ2-1	ASSSGGAWNEQF
13	TRBV7-2	TRBJ1-1	ASSLAGLSATEAF
11	TRBV6-5	TRBJ1-1	ASRNGGNTEAF
11	TRBV5-6	TRBJ1-2	ASSYTGNYGYT
13	TRBV27	TRBJ2-2	ASSFFAGLTGELF
14	TRBV9	TRBJ2-3	ASSVRGSVNTDTQY
13	TRBV7-2	TRBJ2-3	ASSTGLIRTDTQY
13	TRBV5-1	TRBJ2-2	ASSYRDSGVGELF
9	TRBV30	TRBJ2-1	AWTPDNEQF
12	TRBV5-8	TRBJ1-5	ASSHRDFNQPQH
10	TRBV6-5	TRBJ2-1	ASSPLELGQF
11	TRBV11-1	TRBJ2-4	ASRPVGANIQY
16	TRBV19	TRBJ1-1	ASWAKGTGVSFNSEAF
13	TRBV28	TRBJ1-5	ASFNRGDSNQPQH
16	TRBV4-3	TRBJ2-3	ASSHRPYLTTPTDTQY
13	TRBV3-1/TRBV3-2	TRBJ2-1	ASSQDSGGYNEQF
11	TRBV7-2	TRBJ1-2	ASSLTQGGGYT
14	TRBV5-6	TRBJ1-4	ASSPGRQGTGEKLF
13	TRBV5-1	TRBJ2-7	ASSVGQGANHEQY
13	TRBV3-1/TRBV3-2	TRBJ1-2	ASSRGQGPNYGYT
11	TRBV12-3/TRBV12-4	TRBJ2-7	ASSLGARDEQY
13	TRBV2	TRBJ1-6	ASSARDRGNSPLH
11	TRBV6-4	TRBJ1-1	ASSAEANTEAF
12	TRBV29-1	TRBJ2-5	SVEKEGQGLTQY
11	TRBV30	TRBJ2-1	AWSVRLLNEQF
15	TRBV7-2	TRBJ2-1	ASSLAGAGSSYNEQF
13	TRBV11-3	TRBJ1-1	ASSLEGGKNTEAF
11	TRBV30	TRBJ1-2	AWTGGANYGYT
12	TRBV27	TRBJ2-1	ASSLGGVKPTQF
14	TRBV3-1/TRBV3-2	TRBJ2-1	ASSTRLAGVEDEQF
15	TRBV5-5	TRBJ2-5	ASSFGLAGGDQETQY
10	TRBV5-5	TRBJ2-5	ASSLARETQY
14	TRBV28	TRBJ2-7	ASSITGTSGNYEQY
9	TRBV15	TRBJ2-1	ATSRETGVF
13	TRBV9	TRBJ2-3	ASSVRSSGEDTQY
13	TRBV7-2	TRBJ1-4	ASSLEGATNEKLF
14	TRBV3-1/TRBV3-2	TRBJ2-7	ASSQGTSGGAYEQY
12	TRBV19	TRBJ2-7	ASSPGTGDYEQY
10	TRBV6-5	TRBJ2-7	ASSRGKHEQY
11	TRBV29-1	TRBJ1-4	SVVGWEREKLF
13	TRBV7-9	TRBJ2-5	ASSLVRSEQETQY
12	TRBV5-4	TRBJ2-1	ASSLGYSGMEQF
13	TRBV4-3	TRBJ1-4	ASSQQQGWDEKLF
18	TRBV27	TRBJ2-2	ASSYLGLAGGSLNTGELF
13	TRBV19	TRBJ2-7	ASRLSGLWGYEQY
12	TRBV29-1	TRBJ1-5	SVEVAGGGQPQH
13	TRBV7-9	TRBJ2-7	ASSGGTGMGREQY
14	TRBV19	TRBJ2-2	ASSIDVRTATGELF
14	TRBV28	TRBJ2-3	ASNSIGDFLADTQY
10	TRBV28	TRBJ2-7	ASSLPGRPQY
11	TRBV7-2	TRBJ1-5	ATRGHRNQPQH
10	TRBV6-5	TRBJ2-1	ASRTGLVEQF
12	TRBV13	TRBJ2-1	ASSLYQRLNEQF